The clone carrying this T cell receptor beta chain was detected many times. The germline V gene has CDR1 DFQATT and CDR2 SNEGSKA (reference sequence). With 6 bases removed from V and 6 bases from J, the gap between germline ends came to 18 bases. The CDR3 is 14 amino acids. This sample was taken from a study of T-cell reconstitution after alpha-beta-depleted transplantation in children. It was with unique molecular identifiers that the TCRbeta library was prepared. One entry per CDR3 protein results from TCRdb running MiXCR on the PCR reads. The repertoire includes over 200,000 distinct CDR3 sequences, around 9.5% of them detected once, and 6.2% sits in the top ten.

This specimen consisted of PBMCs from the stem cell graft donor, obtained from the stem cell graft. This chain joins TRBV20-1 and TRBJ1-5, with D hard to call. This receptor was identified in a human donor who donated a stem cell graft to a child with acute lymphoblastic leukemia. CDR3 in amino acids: CSAQPVREGQPQHF. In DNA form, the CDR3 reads TGCAGTGCGCAACCAGTGCGGGAGGGTCAGCCCCAGCATTTT.